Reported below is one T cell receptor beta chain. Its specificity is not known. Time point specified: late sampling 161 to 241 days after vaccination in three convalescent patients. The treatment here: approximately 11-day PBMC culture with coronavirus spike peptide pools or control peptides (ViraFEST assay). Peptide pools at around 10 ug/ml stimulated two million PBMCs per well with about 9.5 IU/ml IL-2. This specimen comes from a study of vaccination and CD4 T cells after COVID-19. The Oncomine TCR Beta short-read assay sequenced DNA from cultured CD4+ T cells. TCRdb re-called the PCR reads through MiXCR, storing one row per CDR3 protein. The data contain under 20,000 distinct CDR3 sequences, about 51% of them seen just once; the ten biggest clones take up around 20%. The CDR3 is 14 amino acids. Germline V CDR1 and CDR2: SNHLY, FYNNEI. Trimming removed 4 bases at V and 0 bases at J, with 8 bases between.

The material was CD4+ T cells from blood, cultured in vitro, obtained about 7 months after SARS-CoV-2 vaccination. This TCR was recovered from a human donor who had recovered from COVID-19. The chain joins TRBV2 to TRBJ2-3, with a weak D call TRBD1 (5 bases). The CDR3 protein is CASSGGLSTDTQYF. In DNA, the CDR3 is TGTGCCAGCAGTGGGGGCCTTAGCACAGATACGCAGTATTTT. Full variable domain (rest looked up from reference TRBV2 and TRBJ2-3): EPEVTQTPSHQVTQMGQEVILRCVPISNHLYFYWYRQILGQKVEFLVSFYNNEISEKSEIFDDQFSVERPDGSNFTLKIRSTKLEDSAMYFCASSGGLSTDTQYFGPGTRLTVL.